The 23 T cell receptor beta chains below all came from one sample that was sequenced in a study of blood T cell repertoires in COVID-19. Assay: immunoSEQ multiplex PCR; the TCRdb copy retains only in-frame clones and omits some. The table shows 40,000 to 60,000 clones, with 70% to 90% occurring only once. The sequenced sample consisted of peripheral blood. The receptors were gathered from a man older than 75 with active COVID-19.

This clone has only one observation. The CDR3: CASSDEGEGGNQPQHF. In DNA, the CDR3 is TGTGCCAGCAGTGACGAAGGGGAGGGCGGCAATCAGCCCCAGCATTTT. The chain links TRBV6-1 to TRBJ1-5, with D maybe TRBD1 (5 bases). The germline V and J ends were trimmed by 3 bases and 2 bases, with 14 bases remaining between them. This CDR3 spans 16 amino acids. Germline CDR1 reads MNHNS; CDR2 reads SASEGT.

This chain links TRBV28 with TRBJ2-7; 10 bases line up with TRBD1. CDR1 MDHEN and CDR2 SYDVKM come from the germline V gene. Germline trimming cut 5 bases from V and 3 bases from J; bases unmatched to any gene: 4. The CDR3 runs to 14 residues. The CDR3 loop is CASSRDRGNYEQYF. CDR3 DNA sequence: TGTGCCAGCAGTCGGGACAGGGGAAACTACGAGCAGTACTTC.

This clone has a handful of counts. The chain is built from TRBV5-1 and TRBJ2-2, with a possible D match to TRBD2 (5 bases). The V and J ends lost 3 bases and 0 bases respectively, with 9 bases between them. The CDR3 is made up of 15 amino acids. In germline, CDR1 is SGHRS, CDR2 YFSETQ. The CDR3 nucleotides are TGCGCCAGCAGCTCTTACGGGACGAACACCGGGGAGCTGTTTTTT. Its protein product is CASSSYGTNTGELFF.

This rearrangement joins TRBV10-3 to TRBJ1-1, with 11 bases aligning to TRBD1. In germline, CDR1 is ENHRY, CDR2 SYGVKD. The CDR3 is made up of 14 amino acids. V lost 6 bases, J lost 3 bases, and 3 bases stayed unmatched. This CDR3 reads CAIRTDRGHTEAFF. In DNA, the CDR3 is TGTGCCATCAGGACGGACAGGGGGCACACTGAAGCTTTCTTT.

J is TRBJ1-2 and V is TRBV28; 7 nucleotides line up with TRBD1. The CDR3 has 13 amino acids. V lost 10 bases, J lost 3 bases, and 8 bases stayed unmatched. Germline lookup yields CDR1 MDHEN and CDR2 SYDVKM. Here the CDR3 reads CATEVGQHYGYTF. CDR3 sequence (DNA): TGTGCCACCGAGGTGGGACAGCACTATGGCTACACCTTC.

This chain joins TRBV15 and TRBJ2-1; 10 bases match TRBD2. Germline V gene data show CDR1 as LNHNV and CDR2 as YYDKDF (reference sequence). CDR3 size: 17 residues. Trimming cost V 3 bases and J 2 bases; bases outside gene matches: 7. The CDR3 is CATSRGGGLAAYNEQFF. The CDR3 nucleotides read TGTGCCACCAGCAGGGGGGGAGGACTAGCGGCCTACAATGAGCAGTTCTTC. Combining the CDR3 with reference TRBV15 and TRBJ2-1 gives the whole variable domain DAMVIQNPRYQVTQFGKPVTLSCSQTLNHNVMYWYQQKSSQAPKLLFHYYDKDFNNEADTPDNFQSRRPNTSFCFLDIRSPGLGDTAMYLCATSRGGGLAAYNEQFFGPGTRLTVL.

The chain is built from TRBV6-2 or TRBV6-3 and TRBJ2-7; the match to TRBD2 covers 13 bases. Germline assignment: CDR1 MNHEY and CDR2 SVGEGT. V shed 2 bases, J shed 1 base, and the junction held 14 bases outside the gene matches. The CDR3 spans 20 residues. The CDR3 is CASSYGAVGLAGFLSYEQYF. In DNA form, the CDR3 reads TGTGCCAGCAGTTACGGGGCGGTGGGACTAGCGGGATTCCTTTCCTACGAGCAGTACTTC.

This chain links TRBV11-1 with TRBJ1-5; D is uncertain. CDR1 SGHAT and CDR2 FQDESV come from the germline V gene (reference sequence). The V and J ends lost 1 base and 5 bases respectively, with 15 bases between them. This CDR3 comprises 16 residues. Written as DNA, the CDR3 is TGTGCCAGCAGCTTAGATCTGCGCGACATTTATCAGCCCCAGCATTTT. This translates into CASSLDLRDIYQPQHF.

The CDR3 nucleotides are TGTGCCAGTTCACGAAAGACAGGGCCCCAAGAGACCCAGTACTTC. It encodes CASSRKTGPQETQYF. This chain links TRBV6-4 with TRBJ2-5; 7 bases match TRBD1. The CDR3 runs 15 residues. The germline V gene has CDR1 MRHNA and CDR2 SNTAGT. V lost 9 bases and J lost 1; bases outside the gene matches: 11.

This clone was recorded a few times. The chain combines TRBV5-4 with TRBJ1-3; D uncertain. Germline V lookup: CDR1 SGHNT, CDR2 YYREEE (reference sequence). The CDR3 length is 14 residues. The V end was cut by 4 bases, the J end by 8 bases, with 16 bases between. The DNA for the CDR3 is TGTGCCAGCAGCACCTGGACTGACCCCGACACCATATATTTT. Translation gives CASSTWTDPDTIYF.

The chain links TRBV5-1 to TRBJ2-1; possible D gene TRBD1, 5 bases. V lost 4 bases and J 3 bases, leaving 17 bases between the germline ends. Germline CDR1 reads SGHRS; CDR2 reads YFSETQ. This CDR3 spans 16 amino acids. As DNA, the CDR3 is TGCGCCAGCAGCCCTAGGGGCCAGGGAAGCTACAATGAGCAGTTCTTC. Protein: CASSPRGQGSYNEQFF.

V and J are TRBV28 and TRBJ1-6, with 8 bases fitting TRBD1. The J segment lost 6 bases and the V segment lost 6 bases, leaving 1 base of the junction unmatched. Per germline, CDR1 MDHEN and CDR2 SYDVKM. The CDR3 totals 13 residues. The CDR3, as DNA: TGTGCCAGCAGGGACAGGGCTAATTCACCCCTCCACTTT. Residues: CASRDRANSPLHF.

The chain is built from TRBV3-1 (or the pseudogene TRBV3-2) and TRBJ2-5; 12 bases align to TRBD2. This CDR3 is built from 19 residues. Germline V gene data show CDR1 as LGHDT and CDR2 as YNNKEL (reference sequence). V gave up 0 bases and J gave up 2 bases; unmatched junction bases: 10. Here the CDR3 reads CASSQDRASGRETQETQYF. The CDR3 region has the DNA TGTGCCAGCAGCCAAGATCGGGCTAGCGGGAGGGAGACTCAAGAGACCCAGTACTTC.

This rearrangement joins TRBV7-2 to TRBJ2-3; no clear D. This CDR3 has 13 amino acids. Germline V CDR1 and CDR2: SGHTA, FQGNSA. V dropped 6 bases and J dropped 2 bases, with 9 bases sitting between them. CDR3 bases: TGTGCCAGCAGTACCGGTTACACAGATACGCAGTATTTT. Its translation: CASSTGYTDTQYF.

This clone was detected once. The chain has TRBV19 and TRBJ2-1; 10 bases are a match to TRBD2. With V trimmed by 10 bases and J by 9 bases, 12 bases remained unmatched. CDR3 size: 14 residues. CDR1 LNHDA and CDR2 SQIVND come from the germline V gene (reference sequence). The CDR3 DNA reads TGTGCCACCCGGGGTGCTAGCGGGAGCGGTGAGCAGTTCTTC. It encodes CATRGASGSGEQFF.

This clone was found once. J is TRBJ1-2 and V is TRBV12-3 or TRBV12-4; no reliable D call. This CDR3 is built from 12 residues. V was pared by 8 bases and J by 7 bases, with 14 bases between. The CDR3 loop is CASSGGVGGYTF. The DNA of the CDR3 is TGTGCCAGCTCAGGAGGAGTAGGTGGCTACACCTTC.

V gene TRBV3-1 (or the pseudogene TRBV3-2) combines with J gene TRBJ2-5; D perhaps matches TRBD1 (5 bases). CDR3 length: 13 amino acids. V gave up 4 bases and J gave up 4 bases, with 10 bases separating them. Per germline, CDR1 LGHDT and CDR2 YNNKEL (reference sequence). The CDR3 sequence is CASSPGARETQYF. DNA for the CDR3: TGTGCCAGCAGCCCTGGGGCGCGAGAGACCCAGTACTTC.

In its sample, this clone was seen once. DNA of the CDR3: TGTGCCAGCAGTCCCCTTGCAGGGAGGAATGAAAAACTGTTTTTT. Translated, it gives CASSPLAGRNEKLFF. This chain links TRBV6-5 with TRBJ1-4; D is possibly TRBD1 (5 bases). Trimming pared 5 bases from V and 5 bases from J, leaving 15 bases between. Germline lookup yields CDR1 MNHEY and CDR2 SVGAGI. CDR3 length: 15 amino acids.

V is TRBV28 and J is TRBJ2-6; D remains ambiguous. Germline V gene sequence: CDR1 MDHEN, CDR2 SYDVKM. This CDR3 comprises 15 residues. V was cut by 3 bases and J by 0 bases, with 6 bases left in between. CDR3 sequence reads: CASSLGNSGANVLTF. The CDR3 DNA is TGTGCCAGCAGTTTGGGCAACTCTGGGGCCAACGTCCTGACTTTC. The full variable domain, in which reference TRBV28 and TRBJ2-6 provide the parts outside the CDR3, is DVKVTQSSRYLVKRTGEKVFLECVQDMDHENMFWYRQDPGLGLRLIYFSYDVKMKEKGDIPEGYSVSREKKERFSLILESASTNQTSMYLCASSLGNSGANVLTFGAGSRLTVL.

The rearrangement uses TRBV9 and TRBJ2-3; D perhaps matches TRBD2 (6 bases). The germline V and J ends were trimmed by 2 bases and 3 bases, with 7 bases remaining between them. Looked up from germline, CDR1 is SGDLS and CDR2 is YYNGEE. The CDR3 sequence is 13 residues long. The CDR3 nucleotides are TGTGCCAGCAGCGTGGGACTGACAGATACGCAGTATTTT. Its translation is CASSVGLTDTQYF.

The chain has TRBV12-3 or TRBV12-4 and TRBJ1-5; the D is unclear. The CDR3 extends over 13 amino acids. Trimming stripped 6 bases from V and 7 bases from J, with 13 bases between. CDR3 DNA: TGTGCCAGCAGCTCAAAGACTGGACAGCCCCAGCATTTT. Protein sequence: CASSSKTGQPQHF.

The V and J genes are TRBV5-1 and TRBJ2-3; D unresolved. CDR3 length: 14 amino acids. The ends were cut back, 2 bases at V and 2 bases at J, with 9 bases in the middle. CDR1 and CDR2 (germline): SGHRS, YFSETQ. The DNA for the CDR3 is TGCGCCAGCAGCTTAGATACAAACACAGATACGCAGTATTTT. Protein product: CASSLDTNTDTQYF.

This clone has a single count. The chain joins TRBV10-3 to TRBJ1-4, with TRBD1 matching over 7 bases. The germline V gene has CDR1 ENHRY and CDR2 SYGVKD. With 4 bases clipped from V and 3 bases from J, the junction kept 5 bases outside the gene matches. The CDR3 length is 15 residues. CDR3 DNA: TGTGCCATCAGTGCCACAGGGGCCGCTAATGAAAAACTGTTTTTT. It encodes CAISATGAANEKLFF.